This T cell receptor beta chain was retrieved from a study of Ad26.COV2.S vaccination and SARS-CoV-2 variants. Study-wide results and limits: Compared with placebo recipients, vaccine recipients had higher spike-specific TCR breadth.

Treatment meaning: some 20 received Ad26.COV2.S at low or high dose, single or two shots; about 5 received placebo; per-sample allocation not given. All samples were drawn on day 63, counting from the first vaccine or placebo injection. Profiling relied on immunoSEQ multiplex PCR, and the TCRdb table lists in-frame clones only, not all of them. In the table there are roughly 350,000 clones, 75% to 90% of which are singletons. This clone was seen a few times. The antigen is undetermined. The specimen was peripheral blood, collected in a trial of Ad26.COV2.S vaccine versus placebo. The clonotype was recovered from a person between 18 and 60 years old who received the Ad26.COV2.S COVID-19 vaccine or a placebo.

Here the CDR3 reads CASREGGSPLHF. The DNA for the CDR3 is TGTGCCAGCAGGGAAGGGGGTTCACCCCTCCACTTT. The chain combines TRBV12-3 or TRBV12-4 with TRBJ1-6, with TRBD1 as a possible D gene (6 bases). Trimming removed 6 bases from V and 9 bases from J, with 9 bases in between. This CDR3 is built from 12 residues.